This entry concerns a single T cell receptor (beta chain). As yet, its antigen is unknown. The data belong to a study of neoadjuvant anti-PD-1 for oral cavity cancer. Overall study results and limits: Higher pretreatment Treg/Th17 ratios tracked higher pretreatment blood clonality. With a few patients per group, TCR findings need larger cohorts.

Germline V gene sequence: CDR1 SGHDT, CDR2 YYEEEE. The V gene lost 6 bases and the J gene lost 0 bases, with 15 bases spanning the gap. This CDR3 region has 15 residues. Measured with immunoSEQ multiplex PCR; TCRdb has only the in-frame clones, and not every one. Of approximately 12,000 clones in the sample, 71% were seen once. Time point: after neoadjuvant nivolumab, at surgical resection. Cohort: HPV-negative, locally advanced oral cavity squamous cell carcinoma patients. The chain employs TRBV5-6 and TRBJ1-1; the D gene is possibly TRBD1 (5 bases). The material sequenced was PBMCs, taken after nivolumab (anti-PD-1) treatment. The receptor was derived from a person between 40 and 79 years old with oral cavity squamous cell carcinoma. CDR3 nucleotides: TGTGCCAGCATCCCCGGGGGGGGAATGAACACTGAAGCTTTCTTT. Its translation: CASIPGGGMNTEAFF.